Sequencing of this T cell receptor (beta chain) was carried out in a study of OX40 agonist ivuxolimab in advanced cancers. The wider study: Treatment received earlier with anti-PD-1, anti-PD-L1 or anti-CTLA-4 agents was allowed, and 40% had some. Study-level results: Low normalized T-cell clonal expansion also characterized some of the nonresponders.

Worth noting for this clone: Its antigen remains unknown.

This CDR3 has 16 amino acids. The trim removed 11 bases at V and 8 bases at J, leaving 18 bases unmatched. The V gene's germline CDR1 is MDHEN and CDR2 SYDVKM. The method was immunoSEQ multiplex PCR; TCRdb's version includes in-frame clones alone and lacks a portion of them. Of tens of thousands of clones listed, 88% were seen once; the top ten hold roughly 1%. The specimen comprised CD4+ or CD8+ T cells sorted from blood, sampled in a trial of the OX40 agonist ivuxolimab. The J gene is TRBJ1-2, the V gene TRBV28; TRBD1 matches at 12 bases. The sequence derives from an adult with an advanced solid tumor such as melanoma, head and neck, liver or kidney cancer. The chain's CDR3 is CAVPRYPGQGAAGYTF. The CDR3 coding sequence is TGTGCCGTCCCACGGTATCCGGGACAGGGGGCGGCCGGCTACACCTTC.